This T cell receptor beta chain is drawn from a study of early T cells in non-severe SARS-CoV-2 infection. Study context: Bulk RNA isolated from unsorted whole blood underwent sequencing; chains were not paired.

On this clonotype itself: The antigen is undetermined. A read error may account for a junction end that differs from germline.

Study-level points and caveats: VDJdb-based matching was biased toward anti-spike CD8 responses and missed private and CD4 specificities.

This CDR3 spans 14 amino acids. The germline V gene has CDR1 MNHNY and CDR2 SVGAGI (reference sequence). Researchers tagged individual cDNA molecules with unique molecular identifiers. TCRdb fed the 5' RACE reads into MiXCR, producing one record per CDR3 protein. The data hold about 71,000 distinct CDR3 sequences, with roughly an eighth observed a single time. The clonotype originates from an adult who was a healthcare worker with PCR-confirmed SARS-CoV-2 infection or an uninfected control (not recorded which). The J gene is TRBJ1-6, the V gene TRBV6-6, with unresolved D. Material: whole blood. As DNA, the CDR3 is TGTGCCAGCAGTTACCCCCGCGAGAATTCACCCCTCCATTTT. Translation: CASSYPRENSPLHF.